The present T cell receptor (beta chain) was sequenced within a study of T cell responses to AZD1222 COVID-19 vaccine. The CDR3 sequence is 12 residues long. Germline CDR1 and CDR2: SGDLS and YYNGEE. The V end lost 5 bases, the J end lost 11 bases, and 16 bases lay between the germline ends. The method was immunoSEQ multiplex PCR; TCRdb's version includes in-frame clones alone and lacks a portion of them. The sample carries over 120,000 clones, 85% to 90% recorded once. The material was peripheral blood, obtained on day 0 of AZD1222 vaccination. V and J are TRBV9 and TRBJ1-1; D is unresolved. The TCR sequence derives from an adult in good health. In DNA, the CDR3 is TGTGCCAGCAGTGGGAGAGTGGATTCGGCTTTCTTT. Amino acids: CASSGRVDSAFF.